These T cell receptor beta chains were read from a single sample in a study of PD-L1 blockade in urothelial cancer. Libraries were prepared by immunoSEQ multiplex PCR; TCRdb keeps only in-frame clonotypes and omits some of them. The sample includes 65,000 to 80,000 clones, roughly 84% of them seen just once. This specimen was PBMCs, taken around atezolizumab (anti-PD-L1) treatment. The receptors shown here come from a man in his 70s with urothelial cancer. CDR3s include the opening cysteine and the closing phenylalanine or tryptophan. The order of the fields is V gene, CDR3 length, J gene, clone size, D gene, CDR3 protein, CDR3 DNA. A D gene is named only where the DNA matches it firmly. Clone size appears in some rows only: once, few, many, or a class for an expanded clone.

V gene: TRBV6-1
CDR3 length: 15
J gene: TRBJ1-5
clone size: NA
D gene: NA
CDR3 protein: CASSEAGQQNQPQHF
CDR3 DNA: TGTGCCAGCAGTGAAGCCGGTCAACAGAATCAGCCCCAGCATTTT

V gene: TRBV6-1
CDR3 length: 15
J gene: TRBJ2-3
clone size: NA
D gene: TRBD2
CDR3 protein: CASSEAGTSSDTQYF
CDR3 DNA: TGTGCCAGCAGTGAAGCCGGGACTAGTTCAGATACGCAGTATTTT

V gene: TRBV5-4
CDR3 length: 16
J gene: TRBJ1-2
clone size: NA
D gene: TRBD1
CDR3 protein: CASSYPATGSFYGYTF
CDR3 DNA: TGTGCCAGCAGCTATCCTGCGACAGGGTCGTTCTATGGCTACACCTTC

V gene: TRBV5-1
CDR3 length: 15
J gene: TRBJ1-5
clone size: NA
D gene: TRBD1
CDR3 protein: CASSNGQGENQPQHF
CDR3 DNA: TGCGCCAGCAGCAACGGACAGGGAGAAAATCAGCCCCAGCATTTT

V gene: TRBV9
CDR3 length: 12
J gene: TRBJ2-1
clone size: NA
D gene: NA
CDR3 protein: CASSQGGIEQFF
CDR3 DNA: TGTGCCAGCAGCCAGGGGGGTATTGAGCAGTTCTTC

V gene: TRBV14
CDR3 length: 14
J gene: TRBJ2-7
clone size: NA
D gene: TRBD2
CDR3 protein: CASSRGGRGDEQYF
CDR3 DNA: TGTGCCAGCAGCCGCGGCGGGAGGGGGGACGAGCAGTACTTC

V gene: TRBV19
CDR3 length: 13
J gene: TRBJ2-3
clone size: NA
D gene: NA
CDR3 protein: CASSNQGADTQYF
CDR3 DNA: TGTGCCAGTAGTAATCAGGGCGCAGATACGCAGTATTTT

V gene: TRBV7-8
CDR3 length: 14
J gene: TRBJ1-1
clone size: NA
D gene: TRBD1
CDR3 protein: CASSSNRGRFEAFF
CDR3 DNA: TGTGCCAGCAGCTCTAACAGGGGCCGCTTTGAAGCTTTCTTT

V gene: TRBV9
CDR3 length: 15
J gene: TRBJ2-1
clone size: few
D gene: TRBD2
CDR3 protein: CASSVAAGVGNEQFF
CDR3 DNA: TGTGCCAGCAGCGTAGCGGCGGGAGTCGGAAATGAGCAGTTCTTC

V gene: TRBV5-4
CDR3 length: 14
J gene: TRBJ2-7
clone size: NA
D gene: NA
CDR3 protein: CASSFEGNLYEQYF
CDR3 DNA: TGTGCCAGCAGCTTCGAGGGTAACCTCTACGAGCAGTACTTC

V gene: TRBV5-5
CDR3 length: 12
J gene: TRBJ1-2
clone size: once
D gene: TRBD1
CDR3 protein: CASSLDRGGYTF
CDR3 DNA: TGTGCCAGCAGCCTCGACAGGGGTGGCTACACCTTC

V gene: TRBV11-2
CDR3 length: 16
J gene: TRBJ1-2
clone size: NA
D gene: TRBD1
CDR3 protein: CASSPIRDRVDYGYTF
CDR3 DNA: TGTGCCAGCAGCCCGATCCGGGACAGGGTGGACTATGGCTACACCTTC

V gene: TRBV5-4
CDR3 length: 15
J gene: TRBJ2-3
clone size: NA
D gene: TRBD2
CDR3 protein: CASSLAGTSGNPQYF
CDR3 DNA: TGTGCCAGCAGCTTGGCCGGGACTAGCGGGAACCCGCAGTATTTT

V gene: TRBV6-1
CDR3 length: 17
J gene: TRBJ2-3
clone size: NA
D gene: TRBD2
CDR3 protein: CASSENPGGGGTDTQYF
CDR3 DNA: TGTGCCAGCAGTGAGAACCCGGGAGGCGGGGGGACAGATACGCAGTATTTT

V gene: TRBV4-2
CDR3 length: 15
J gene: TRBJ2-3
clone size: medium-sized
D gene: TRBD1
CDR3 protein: CASSPGQGETDTQYF
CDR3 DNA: TGTGCCAGCAGCCCGGGACAGGGGGAAACAGATACGCAGTATTTT

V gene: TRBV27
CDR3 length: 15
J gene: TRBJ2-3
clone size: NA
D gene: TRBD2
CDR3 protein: CASTSAAGYSDTQYF
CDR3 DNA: TGTGCCAGCACATCCGCAGCGGGATATTCAGATACGCAGTATTTT

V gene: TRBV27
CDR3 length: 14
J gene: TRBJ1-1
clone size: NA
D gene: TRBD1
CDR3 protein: CASSFRGRVTEAFF
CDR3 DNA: TGTGCCAGCAGTTTCAGGGGGCGGGTCACTGAAGCTTTCTTT

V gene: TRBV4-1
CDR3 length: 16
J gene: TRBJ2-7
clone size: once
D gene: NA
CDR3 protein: CASSQVSLDASYEQYF
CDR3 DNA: TGCGCCAGCAGCCAAGTTTCACTAGACGCCTCCTACGAGCAGTACTTC

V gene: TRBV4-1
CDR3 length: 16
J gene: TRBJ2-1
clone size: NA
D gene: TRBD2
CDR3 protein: CASSQDGTSGYNEQFF
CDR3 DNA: TGCGCCAGCAGCCAAGATGGGACTAGCGGCTACAATGAGCAGTTCTTC

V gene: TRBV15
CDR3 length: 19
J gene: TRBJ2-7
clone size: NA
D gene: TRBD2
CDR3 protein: CATSFSWGASGTFSYEQYF
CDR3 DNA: TGTGCCACCAGCTTCAGTTGGGGGGCTAGCGGGACCTTCTCCTACGAGCAGTACTTC

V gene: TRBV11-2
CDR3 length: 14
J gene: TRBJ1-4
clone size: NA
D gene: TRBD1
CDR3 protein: CASSDRGTNEKLFF
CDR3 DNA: TGTGCCAGCAGCGACAGGGGGACTAATGAAAAACTGTTTTTT

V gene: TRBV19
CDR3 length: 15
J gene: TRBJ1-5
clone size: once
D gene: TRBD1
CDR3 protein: CASRSSPDRNQPQHF
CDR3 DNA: TGTGCCAGTAGATCCAGTCCGGACAGGAATCAGCCCCAGCATTTT

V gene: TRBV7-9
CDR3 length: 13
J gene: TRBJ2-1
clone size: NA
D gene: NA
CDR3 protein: CASSLGPSDEQFF
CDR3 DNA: TGTGCCAGCAGCCTCGGGCCTAGCGATGAGCAGTTCTTC

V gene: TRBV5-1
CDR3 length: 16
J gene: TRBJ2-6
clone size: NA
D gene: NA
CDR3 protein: CASSLDGTPGANVLTF
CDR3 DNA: TGCGCCAGCAGCTTGGACGGGACACCTGGGGCCAACGTCCTGACTTTC

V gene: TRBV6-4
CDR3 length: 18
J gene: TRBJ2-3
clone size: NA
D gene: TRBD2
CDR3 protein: CASSDIWGLAGAGDTQYF
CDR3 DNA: TGTGCCAGCAGTGACATTTGGGGACTAGCGGGAGCCGGGGATACGCAGTATTTT

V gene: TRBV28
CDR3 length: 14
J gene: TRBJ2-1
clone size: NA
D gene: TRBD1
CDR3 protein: CASSLRSLRGKQFF
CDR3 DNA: TGTGCCAGCAGTTTAAGGTCCCTCAGGGGGAAGCAGTTCTTC

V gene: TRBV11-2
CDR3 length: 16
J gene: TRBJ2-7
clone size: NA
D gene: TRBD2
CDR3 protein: CASSLELPGLAYEQYF
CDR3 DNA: TGTGCCAGCAGCTTAGAGCTACCGGGACTAGCCTACGAGCAGTACTTC

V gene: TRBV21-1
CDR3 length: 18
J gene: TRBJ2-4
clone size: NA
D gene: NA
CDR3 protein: CASSKGPGRRLAKNIQYF
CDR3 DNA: TGTGCCAGCAGCAAAGGCCCGGGACGTAGACTAGCTAAAAACATTCAGTACTTC

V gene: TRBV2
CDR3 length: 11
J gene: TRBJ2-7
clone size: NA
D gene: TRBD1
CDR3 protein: CASSYSTGVVF
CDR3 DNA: TGTGCCAGCAGTTATTCGACAGGGGTTGTCTTC

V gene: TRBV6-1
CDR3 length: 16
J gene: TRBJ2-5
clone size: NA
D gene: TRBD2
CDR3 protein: CASSGIGLAFGETQYF
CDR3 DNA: TGTGCCAGCAGTGGAATCGGACTAGCCTTCGGAGAGACCCAGTACTTC

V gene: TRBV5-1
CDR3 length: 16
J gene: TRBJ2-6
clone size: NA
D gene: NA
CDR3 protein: CASSLGGAGGANVLTF
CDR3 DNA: TGCGCCAGCAGCTTGGGGGGAGCGGGCGGGGCCAACGTCCTGACTTTC

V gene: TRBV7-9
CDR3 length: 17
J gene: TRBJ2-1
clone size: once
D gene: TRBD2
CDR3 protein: CASSLGGLAGRNNEQFF
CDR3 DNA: TGTGCCAGCAGCTTAGGGGGACTAGCGGGACGTAACAATGAGCAGTTCTTC

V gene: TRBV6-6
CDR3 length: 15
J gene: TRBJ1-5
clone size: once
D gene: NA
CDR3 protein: CASSRGGNSNQPQHF
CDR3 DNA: TGTGCCAGCAGCCGCGGAGGGAATAGCAATCAGCCCCAGCATTTT

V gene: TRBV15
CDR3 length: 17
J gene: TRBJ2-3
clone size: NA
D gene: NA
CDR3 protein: CATSRGADRPWADTQYF
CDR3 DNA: TGTGCCACCAGCAGAGGGGCCGACAGGCCCTGGGCAGATACGCAGTATTTT

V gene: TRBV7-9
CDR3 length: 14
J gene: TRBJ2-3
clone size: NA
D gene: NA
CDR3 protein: CASSDLGGADTQYF
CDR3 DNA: TGTGCCAGCAGCGACTTAGGAGGCGCAGATACGCAGTATTTT